This TCR beta chain was profiled in a study of cytomegalovirus exposure and HLA in healthy donors. Study overall: Genotyping showed 81% of fewer than 500 donors falling in the Caucasian-associated ancestry cluster.

As for this clone: What it binds is unknown.

The PCR contained 60 Vbeta and 13 Jbeta primers. TCRdb's table, derived via immunoSEQ multiplex PCR, lists solely in-frame clones and lacks some. The sample has 75,000 to 95,000 clones; over 75% are singletons. General study findings and limits: While the bulk of TCR sequences proved rare, some public TCRs turned up in many donors.

The receptor comes from a male donor in good health and CMV-seropositive. Sequenced: PBMCs.

The CDR3 region is CAWSTTGGGSGNTIYF. In DNA, the CDR3 is TGTGCCTGGAGTACCACGGGCGGGGGGTCTGGAAACACCATATATTTT. The chain carries TRBV30 and TRBJ1-3, with a possible D match to TRBD1 (5 bases). The CDR3 is 16 residues long. V was shortened by 2 bases and J by 1 base, with 15 bases between the two germline ends. From germline, CDR1 is GTSNPN and CDR2 SVGIG (reference sequence).